Presented here are 16 T cell receptor beta chains from one specimen sequenced in a study of T-cell memory formation after mild COVID-19. TCRdb called the 5' RACE reads again in MiXCR, with one record for every CDR3 protein. The data contain under 400,000 distinct CDR3 sequences, 25% to 30% of them singletons. The material sequenced was PBMCs or a T cell subset sorted from them (not recorded which). Receptors originate from an adult woman who had mild COVID-19 (a few samples of this study predate the infection). Cell type and time point are not known.

The chain is built from TRBV18 and TRBJ2-3, with a weak D call TRBD1 (6 bases). Trimming pared 5 bases from V and 0 bases from J, leaving 12 bases between. The CDR3 is made up of 15 amino acids. From germline, CDR1 is KGHSH and CDR2 LQKENI. In DNA, the CDR3 is TGTGCCAGCTCAACGGGGACACCCAGCACAGATACGCAGTATTTT. Encoded protein: CASSTGTPSTDTQYF.

The V and J genes are TRBV7-8 and TRBJ2-7; TRBD1 might be the D (6 bases). The germline V gene encodes CDR1 SGHVS and CDR2 FQNEAQ. Trimming left V 3 bases short and J 3 bases short, with 9 bases between. The CDR3 is made up of 13 amino acids. The CDR3 loop reads CASSLDSLYEQYF. The CDR3 nucleotides are TGTGCCAGCAGCTTGGACAGTCTCTACGAGCAGTACTTC.

This clonotype was detected only a few times. This chain joins TRBV11-1 and TRBJ2-7; a weak D match, TRBD1 (6 bases). The CDR3 runs 13 residues. Germline V gene lookup returns CDR1 SGHAT and CDR2 FQDESV (reference sequence). The V gene lost 2 bases and the J gene lost 3 bases, with 8 bases spanning the gap. CDR3 in amino acids: CASSLFRGYEQYF. CDR3 bases: TGTGCCAGCAGCTTATTCAGGGGCTACGAGCAGTACTTC.

This clonotype was seen at least ten times. The chain carries TRBV7-2 and TRBJ1-2; 11 bases align to TRBD1. CDR3 length: 14 residues. Trimming cost V 5 bases and J 4 bases; bases outside gene matches: 3. Per germline, CDR1 SGHTA and CDR2 FQGNSA. CDR3 sequence: CASSGTGGSYGYTF. Here the CDR3 DNA reads TGTGCCAGCAGCGGGACAGGGGGATCCTATGGCTACACCTTC.

This sequence joins TRBV30 and TRBJ2-4, with D maybe TRBD2 (6 bases). CDR3 size: 14 residues. Trimming cost V 2 bases and J 4 bases, with 12 bases left between them. Germline V CDR1 and CDR2: GTSNPN, SVGIG (reference sequence). CDR3: CAWSRIGGKNIQYF. The DNA for the CDR3 is TGTGCCTGGAGTCGGATTGGGGGGAAAAACATTCAGTACTTC.

This clonotype was seen once. The CDR3 sequence is CASSQDIARLTNEKLFF. In nucleotides, the CDR3 is TGCGCCAGCAGCCAAGATATAGCGAGGCTCACTAATGAAAAACTGTTTTTT. The gene calls are TRBV4-1 and TRBJ1-4; D uncertain. The CDR3 runs to 17 residues. The V end lost 0 bases, the J end lost 2 bases, and 13 bases lay between the germline ends. Per the germline V gene, CDR1 is MGHRA and CDR2 is YSYEKL.

The rearrangement links TRBV29-1 to TRBJ2-5; D tentatively reads TRBD1 or TRBD2 (6 bases each). The CDR3 totals 13 residues. Germline loops: CDR1 SQVTM, CDR2 ANQGSEA. Trimming left V 8 bases short and J 5 bases short, with 18 bases between. The CDR3, as DNA: TGCAGCTCCTTACGGGGGCTCGGGGAGACCCAGTACTTC. It specifies CSSLRGLGETQYF.

The table lists this clonotype with a few counts. V gene TRBV4-1 combines with J gene TRBJ2-7; tentative D call: TRBD2 (7 bases). V was pared by 4 bases and J by 3 bases, with 16 bases between. The CDR3 covers 15 residues. CDR1 is MGHRA, CDR2 YSYEKL, per germline. CDR3 nucleotides: TGCGCCAGCAGCCCCTATACAGGGAGGGACTACGAGCAGTACTTC. As protein: CASSPYTGRDYEQYF.

V usage is TRBV5-1 and J usage is TRBJ1-3; D not resolved. The germline gives CDR1 SGHRS, CDR2 YFSETQ. Trimming cost V 0 bases and J 0 bases, with 10 bases left between them. This CDR3 is 16 amino acids long. Here the CDR3 reads CASSLGQPNSGNTIYF. CDR3 bases: TGCGCCAGCAGCTTGGGACAACCGAACTCTGGAAACACCATATATTTT.

The chain joins TRBV24-1 to TRBJ2-2; TRBD1 might be the D (5 bases). The V and J ends lost 4 bases and 5 bases respectively, with 16 bases between them. Germline CDR1 KGHDR, CDR2 SFDVKD. The CDR3 spans 16 residues. CDR3 sequence (DNA): TGTGCCACCAGTGACAACCCCCCGGCAGGGACCGGGGAGCTGTTTTTT. Translating gives CATSDNPPAGTGELFF.

The J gene is TRBJ1-5, the V gene TRBV6-2 or TRBV6-3, with TRBD1 identical over 7 bases. V lost 7 bases and J lost 0; bases outside the gene matches: 15. Germline lookup yields CDR1 MNHEY and CDR2 SVGEGT. CDR3 length equals 18 residues. The CDR3 here is CASTSRDRLTYSNQPQHF. CDR3 bases: TGTGCCAGCACCTCCCGGGACAGACTAACGTATAGCAATCAGCCCCAGCATTTT.

The chain uses TRBV6-6 and TRBJ1-5, with 10 bases lining up with TRBD1. Germline V gene lookup returns CDR1 MNHNY and CDR2 SVGAGI (reference sequence). The CDR3 length is 16 residues. With 7 bases clipped from V and 6 bases from J, the junction kept 12 bases outside the gene matches. Here the CDR3 reads CASTLYGTGAGQPQHF. The CDR3 nucleotides are TGTGCCAGCACCTTATACGGGACAGGGGCTGGTCAGCCCCAGCATTTT.

This clonotype turned up a few times. The chain has TRBV4-1 and TRBJ2-1, with unresolved D. V was pared by 4 bases and J by 9 bases, with 13 bases between. Germline CDR1 MGHRA, CDR2 YSYEKL. The CDR3 spans 13 residues. The CDR3 region has the DNA TGCGCCAGCAGCCGAGGACCTGGCACTGAGCAGTTCTTC. Translating gives CASSRGPGTEQFF.

A few counts support this clonotype. This chain links TRBV6-6 with TRBJ1-2; D may be TRBD1 (6 bases). The CDR3 contains 14 residues. The germline V gene encodes CDR1 MNHNY and CDR2 SVGAGI (reference sequence). The germline V and J ends were trimmed by 7 bases and 2 bases, with 14 bases remaining between them. CDR3 amino acids: CASNQQGPNYGYTF. The CDR3 DNA follows: TGTGCCAGCAACCAACAGGGCCCCAACTATGGCTACACCTTC.

In this sample, this clonotype turned up a few times. This chain uses TRBV7-2 with TRBJ2-1, with 9 bases matching TRBD2. The germline gives CDR1 SGHTA, CDR2 FQGNSA. CDR3 length: 19 amino acids. V dropped 4 bases and J dropped 1; count of bases not matched to a gene: 14. Here the CDR3 reads CASSYSQTTSGISYNEQFF. DNA of the CDR3: TGTGCCAGCAGCTACAGTCAAACGACTAGCGGAATATCCTACAATGAGCAGTTCTTC.

The J gene is TRBJ2-7, the V gene TRBV10-3, with 10 nucleotides matching TRBD1. The V gene's germline CDR1 is ENHRY and CDR2 SYGVKD. The CDR3 length is 15 residues. Germline trimming cut 4 bases from V and 3 bases from J; bases unmatched to any gene: 6. The CDR3 reads CAISARGQGVYEQYF. The DNA of the CDR3 is TGTGCCATCAGTGCCCGAGGACAGGGGGTCTACGAGCAGTACTTC.